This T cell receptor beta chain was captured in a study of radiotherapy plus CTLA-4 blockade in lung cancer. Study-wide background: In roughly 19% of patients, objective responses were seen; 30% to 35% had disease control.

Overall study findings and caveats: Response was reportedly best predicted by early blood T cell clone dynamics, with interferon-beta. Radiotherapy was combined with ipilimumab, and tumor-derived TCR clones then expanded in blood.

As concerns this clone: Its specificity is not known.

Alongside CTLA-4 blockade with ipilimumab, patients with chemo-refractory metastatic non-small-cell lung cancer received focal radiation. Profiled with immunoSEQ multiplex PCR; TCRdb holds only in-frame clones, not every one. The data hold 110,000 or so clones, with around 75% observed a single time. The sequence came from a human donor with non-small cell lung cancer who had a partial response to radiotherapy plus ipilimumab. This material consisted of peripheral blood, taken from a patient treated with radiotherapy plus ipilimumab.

This CDR3 is CASSNTHDEKLFF. CDR3 DNA: TGTGCCAGTAGTAATACACATGATGAAAAACTGTTTTTT. V gene TRBV19 combines with J gene TRBJ1-4; D gene ambiguous. Per the germline V gene, CDR1 is LNHDA and CDR2 is SQIVND (reference sequence). V was pared by 4 bases and J by 6 bases, with 9 bases between. The length of the CDR3 is 13 residues.